This T cell receptor (beta chain) was sequenced during a study of blood T cell repertoires in COVID-19. Study details: Acute and convalescent COVID-19 specimens originated in the United States, Italy and Spain. From T cells, B-cell-depleted T cells, or PBMCs came the material, which was cDNA or gDNA.

In the original workflow: Amplification of reference gene primers was used by the study to estimate nucleated cell counts. The table came from immunoSEQ multiplex PCR; TCRdb's copy has only in-frame clones and leaves some out. V and J calls plus clone size are reproduced from that table; the DNA served to infer D and trimming. Here the sample spans about 310,000 clones, around 86% being singletons. A single count supports this clone. Sequencing input: peripheral blood. The TCR was taken from a man aged 50 to 59 with active or convalescent COVID-19.

The CDR3 here is CASSLVSGSYGELFF. The CDR3 DNA follows: TGTGCCAGCAGCTTAGTTTCAGGGTCGTACGGGGAGCTGTTTTTT. The chain recombines TRBV7-9 with TRBJ2-2, with D tentatively TRBD1 (5 bases). The V end was cut by 1 base, the J end by 7 bases, with 13 bases between. The CDR3 is 15 residues long. CDR1 is SEHNR and CDR2 is FQNEAQ in the germline V gene (reference sequence).